Sequencing of this TCR beta chain was carried out in a study of identical twins (TCRdb year 2016). Study-level background: The study deep-sequenced TCR alpha and beta repertoires from monozygotic twins, unrelated adults of various ages and cord blood to test whether fetal clonotypes persist. To rule out contamination, the twin experiments were replicated at different times with different library preparation protocols.

Results and caveats for the whole study, not just this receptor: In monozygotic twins, out-of-frame TCR alpha sharing was systematically underestimated by recombination models, although the models agreed with sharing between unrelated individuals. Invariant T cells such as MAIT and iNKT could partly confound zero-insertion analyses, though diverse VJ usage argued against this for most clonotypes. Because the same donors could not be followed over many years, the conclusions depended on cross-sectional statistical analysis. Abundant cord blood beta clonotypes carried fewer insertions; young adult naive repertoires showed a weaker similar trend, while memory repertoires showed none. Excess twin sharing in beta out-of-frame sequences was weaker because fewer shared sequences lowered the signal-to-noise ratio. Compared with coincidental sharing between unrelated individuals, out-of-frame TCR alpha sequences shared between twins had an excess of sequences with low generation probability.

A few counts support this clonotype. This receptor's antigen is unknown. No clone much larger than this one lies a single base away; base qualities are absent. Only healthy Caucasian donors were included. The twin cohort consisted of three pairs of female monozygotic twins, all aged about 18 to 30 years. Positive isolation kits from Invitrogen were used to isolate the CD4+ and CD8+ T cell populations. Library method: 5' RACE. This sample was sequenced with an Illumina HiSeq 2000. A universal primer binding site was added through template switching, and the final cDNA carried a unique molecular identifier so that TCR cDNA molecules could be counted accurately. Specific primers in the conserved constant-segment region were used to synthesize first-strand cDNA for TCR alpha and beta chains. Each cDNA library was double barcoded, with a SMART-Mk sample barcode plus Illumina barcodes, to control for contamination. TruSeq adapter sequences and Illumina sample barcodes were added in two successive PCR steps. TCR alpha and beta cDNA libraries were sequenced on the Illumina HiSeq platform with custom primers. As for the original processing: MiGEC was used to process raw reads and extract unique molecular identifiers, and MiXCR was used to find CDR3 positions. For each individual, recombination models were inferred using an EM algorithm with the repgenHMM and IGoR tools. Shared clonotypes were analyzed with the tcR package in R, and sharing was normalized by the product of cloneset sizes. To study raw recombination without the effects of thymic and clonal selection, out-of-frame nonproductive sequences were analyzed. TCRdb trimmed the raw reads at Q25, called clones with MiXCR and kept productive beta chains. Duplicate CDR3 protein sequences are folded into a single record with the most common DNA and genes. The V and J calls shown here were made by TCRdb, not taken from the authors' results. Within this sample are about 520,000 distinct CDR3 sequences, with roughly a fifth of them counted one time only. Of the sample, around 0.9% falls within the top ten clones.

The same sample was also studied in work on T cells expressing NK-cell markers. The second study's paper adds: TCR beta-chain repertoires were profiled in sorted CD3+CD56+NKG2C+, CD3+CD56+NKG2C- and CD3+CD56-NKG2C+ T-cell subsets from roughly eight donors. Among the eight sequenced donors, only one was HCMV-seronegative, while the other seven were HCMV-seropositive. To restrict sorting to alphabetaTCR-expressing T cells, an anti-gammadeltaTCR antibody was added in several experiments. In about 6 donors, the dominant CD3+CD56+NKG2C+ clonotypes were found to rank among the top 10 CD8+ clonotypes and to make up about 1.0-7.0% of CD8+ T cells. Those dominant clonotypes were again the most abundant among CD3+CD56-NKG2C+ cells in several donors, at about 25-60.1%. It remained unclear whether the expanded NKG2C-expressing T cell clones were specific for HCMV antigens. The eight sequenced donors were randomly selected healthy volunteers, three men and five women. To determine HCMV serostatus, a commercial ELISA kit was used to detect HCMV-specific IgG in serum. Reads were demultiplexed and grouped by UMI with MIGEC, and clonotypes were assembled and quantified with MiTCR. To exclude erroneous sequences, any TCR cDNA sequence not supported by at least two reads was discarded. Downstream repertoire analysis used the tcR package, and clonotypes were matched across fractions by CDR3 nucleotide sequence plus V segment. VDJmatch was used to annotate antigen specificity against VDJdb, with one amino acid substitution allowed in CDR3.

This receptor was identified in a woman aged 18-35 years in good health. The specimen was CD4+ T cells sorted from blood.

At the DNA level, the sequence is TGTGCCAGCAGAGTTAGCGGGGCCGATACGCAGTATTTT. It translates to CASRVSGADTQYF. This receptor chain uses TRBV7-8 and TRBJ2-3; 8 of the junction bases match TRBD2. Here V drops 6 bases and J drops 6 bases, and the junction holds 5 bases not matched to any gene. Including the terminal cysteine and phenylalanine, the CDR3 comprises 13 residues. The entry retains the CDR3 DNA only, 39 bases that are in frame from base 1. CDR1 and CDR2 are read off the germline V gene as SGHVS and FQNEAQ.